Presented here are 3 T cell receptor beta chains from one specimen sequenced in a study of T cell changes during pregnancy in multiple sclerosis (dated by TCRdb to between 2019 and 2020). The library was prepared using the immunoSEQ multiplex PCR assay. The table comes from immuneACCESS by way of TCRdb, which keeps in-frame sequences with V and J called. Part of the clones is missing from these tables; in studies checked, under half for an unresolved V gene and the rest for unknown reasons. Recorded for this sample are 90,000 to 120,000 clones; approximately 94% of them occurred a single time. The ten largest clones represent 0.9% of the sample. Specimen: peripheral blood, collected before pregnancy. The origin of the receptors is a female donor with multiple sclerosis, enrolled in a pregnancy study.

The V and J genes are TRBV28 and TRBJ2-1, with D tentatively TRBD2 (5 bases). V was shortened by 6 bases and J by 1 base, with 10 bases between the two germline ends. CDR1 is MDHEN and CDR2 is SYDVKM in the germline V gene. The CDR3 covers 14 residues. The CDR3 DNA reads TGTGCCAGCAGAACTAGGCCTTCCTACAATGAGCAGTTCTTC. This sequence encodes CASRTRPSYNEQFF.

In its sample, this clone was seen once. The chain recombines TRBV19 with TRBJ2-1, with TRBD2 as a possible D gene (6 bases). CDR1 LNHDA and CDR2 SQIVND come from the germline V gene (reference sequence). The germline V and J ends were trimmed by 3 bases and 6 bases, with 12 bases remaining between them. The CDR3 loop spans 14 amino acids. CDR3 sequence reads: CASSIGLGGNEQFF. The CDR3 DNA sequence: TGTGCCAGTAGTATTGGATTGGGGGGCAATGAGCAGTTCTTC.

On this clone: One end of the junction fails to match germline, which may point to a read error. This chain links TRBV7-6 with TRBJ2-7; D might be TRBD1 (5 bases). This CDR3 spans 17 amino acids. Germline V gene sequence: CDR1 SGHVS, CDR2 FNYEAQ. CDR3 protein: CASSPEIYRTTSNEQYF. CDR3 DNA: TGTGCCAGCAGCCCAGAGATTTATAGGACAACCTCCAACGAGCAGTACTTC.